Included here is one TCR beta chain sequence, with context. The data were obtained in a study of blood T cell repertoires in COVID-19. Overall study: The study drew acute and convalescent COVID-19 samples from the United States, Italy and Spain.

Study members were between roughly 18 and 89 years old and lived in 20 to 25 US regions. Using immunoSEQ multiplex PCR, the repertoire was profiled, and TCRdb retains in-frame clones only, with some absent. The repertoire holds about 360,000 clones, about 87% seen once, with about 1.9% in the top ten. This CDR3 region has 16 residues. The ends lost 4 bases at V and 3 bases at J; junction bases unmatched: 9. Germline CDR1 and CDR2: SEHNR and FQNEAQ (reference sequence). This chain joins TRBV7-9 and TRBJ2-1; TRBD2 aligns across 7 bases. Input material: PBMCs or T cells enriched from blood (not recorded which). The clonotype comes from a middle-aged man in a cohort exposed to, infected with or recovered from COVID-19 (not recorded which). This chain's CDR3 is CASSSLTSYNYNEQFF. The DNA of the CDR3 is TGTGCCAGCAGCTCCTTGACTAGCTATAACTACAATGAGCAGTTCTTC.